At least ten counts were recorded for the clone carrying this T cell receptor (beta chain). TCRdb re-derived calls from the 5' RACE reads in MiXCR, one entry per CDR3 protein. The sample carries under 800,000 distinct CDR3 sequences, around 20% recorded once. The sample originates from a study of identical twins. The CDR3 has 19 residues. Trimming removed 5 bases from V and 3 bases from J; junction bases left unmatched: 16. Germline CDR1 reads MNHEY; CDR2 reads SVGEGT. The sample also formed part of further work on T cells expressing NK-cell markers. That investigation notes: Cells sorted as CD3+CD56+NKG2C+, CD3+CD56+NKG2C- and CD3+CD56-NKG2C+ T cells supplied the TCR beta repertoires.

The receptor was derived from a woman aged 18-29 years in good health. The sample consisted of PBMCs. V gene TRBV6-2 or TRBV6-3 combines with J gene TRBJ2-5, with 12 bases lining up with TRBD1. In DNA form, the CDR3 reads TGTGCCAGCAGTCAAAGATTCCTCTGGGGACAGGGGGCCGAAGAGACCCAGTACTTC. Translating gives CASSQRFLWGQGAEETQYF.